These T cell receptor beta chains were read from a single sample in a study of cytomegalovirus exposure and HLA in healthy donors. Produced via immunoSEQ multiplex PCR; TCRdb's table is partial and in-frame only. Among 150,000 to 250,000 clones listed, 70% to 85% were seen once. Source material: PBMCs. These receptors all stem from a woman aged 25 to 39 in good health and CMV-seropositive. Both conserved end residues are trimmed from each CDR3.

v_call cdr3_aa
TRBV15 ATSRAGSGRASDTQY
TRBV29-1 SVESERERGKLF
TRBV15 ATSREAQVDGYT
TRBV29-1 SAPGGAGPGYT
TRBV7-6 ASSVSPSYGYT
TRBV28 ASSFVGGAF
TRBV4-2 ASSQVVHGGYEQY
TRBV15 ATSRETTGPPQH
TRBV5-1 ASSLNAGTAYEQY
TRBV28 ASSLQGAGNQPQH
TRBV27 ASSRGAGYEQY
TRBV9 ASSAGTGYGYT
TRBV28 ATRTSGSPSSYNEQF
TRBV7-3 ASSLDPGVPEAF
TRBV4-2 ASSQDPAGNNYGYT
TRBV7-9 ASSYREMGNTIY
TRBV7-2 ASSADRVEAF
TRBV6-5 ASSFTGTGDYGYT
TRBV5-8 ASSKGQTNTEAF
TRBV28 ASRDTGALEKLF
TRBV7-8 ASSLGGGEQY
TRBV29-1 SVAAAATGELF
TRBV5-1 ASSFGLAGTYEQY
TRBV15 ATSRDFGPAVGTQY
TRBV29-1 SVDGLNGETQY
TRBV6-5 ASSYSTGGGYGYT
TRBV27 ASSPSADSSYGYT